This is a list of T cell receptor beta chains from one sample in a study of molecular identifiers for immune sequencing clone quantification. TCRdb reanalysed the PCR reads using MiXCR and keeps one entry per CDR3 protein. Of 63,000 or so distinct CDR3 sequences listed, 15% to 20% are singletons. The specimen sequenced was naive CD8+ T cells from blood, with Jurkat cell RNA spiked in. These TCRs come from a human donor in good health. Some libraries in this study had Jurkat cell RNA spiked in. Each CDR3 is given with its conserved first and last residue. A D gene is named only where the DNA matches it firmly. A row's size may be missing; if present it is once, few, many or a size class.

j_call,v_call,d_call,clone_size,cdr3_nt,cdr3_aa
TRBJ2-1,TRBV20-1,NA,many,TGCAGTGCTAGAGTCCAAGAGAACTACAATGAGCAGTTCTTC,CSARVQENYNEQFF
TRBJ1-4,TRBV5-3,TRBD1,NA,TGTGCCACCACGACAGGGTTAAAACTGTTTTTT,CATTTGLKLFF
TRBJ1-1,TRBV4-1,NA,many,TGCGCCAGCAGCCAAGATTGGAGTCAACCTGAAGCTTTCTTT,CASSQDWSQPEAFF
TRBJ2-3,TRBV27,NA,many,TGTGCCAGCAGTTCAATAATAGTAGGGGACACAGATACGCAGTATTTT,CASSSIIVGDTDTQYF
TRBJ2-7,TRBV19,NA,many,TGTGCCAGTAGTGCGGGGACGCTCTCCTACGAGCAGTACTTC,CASSAGTLSYEQYF
TRBJ2-3,TRBV7-3,TRBD2,many,TGTGCCAGCAGCTCCACTAGCGGGGCCACAGATACGCAGTATTTT,CASSSTSGATDTQYF
TRBJ2-1,TRBV20-1,NA,NA,TGCCGAAGAAGCAATGAGCAGTTCTTC,CRRSNEQFF
TRBJ2-3,TRBV27,TRBD2,many,TGTGCCAGCAGTTTATATAGCGGGTTTACAGATACGCAGTATTTT,CASSLYSGFTDTQYF
TRBJ2-1,TRBV11-3,NA,NA,TGTGCCAGCAGCTTAGATACCTACGGCAATGAGCAGTTCTTC,CASSLDTYGNEQFF
TRBJ2-7,TRBV7-9,NA,many,TGTGCCAGCAGCTTAATAGGGGGAGTTGTGGGCGAGCAGTACTTC,CASSLIGGVVGEQYF
TRBJ1-5,TRBV4-1,NA,many,TGCGCCAGCAGCATCAGGAGAGGTTTAAGCAATCAGCCCCAGCATTTT,CASSIRRGLSNQPQHF
TRBJ2-2,TRBV25-1,NA,NA,TGTGCCAGCAGTGACCTTCGAGAGGGCACCGGGGAGCTGTTTTTT,CASSDLREGTGELFF
TRBJ2-7,TRBV4-1,TRBD2,few,TGCGCCAGCAGCCAAGGACTAGCGTCCTACGAGCAGTACTTC,CASSQGLASYEQYF
TRBJ2-3,TRBV7-2,TRBD1,many,TGTGCCAGCAGCTTGTTGGGACAGGGGGCGCGGTGGACAGATACGCAGTATTTT,CASSLLGQGARWTDTQYF
TRBJ1-4,TRBV4-1,NA,few,TGCGCCAGCAGCCAACGCGACAGATCTAATGGAAAACTGTTTTTT,CASSQRDRSNGKLFF
TRBJ1-5,TRBV10-3,NA,many,TGTGCCATCAGTGATTTTCTAGGGGCGGGACAGCCCCAGCATTTT,CAISDFLGAGQPQHF